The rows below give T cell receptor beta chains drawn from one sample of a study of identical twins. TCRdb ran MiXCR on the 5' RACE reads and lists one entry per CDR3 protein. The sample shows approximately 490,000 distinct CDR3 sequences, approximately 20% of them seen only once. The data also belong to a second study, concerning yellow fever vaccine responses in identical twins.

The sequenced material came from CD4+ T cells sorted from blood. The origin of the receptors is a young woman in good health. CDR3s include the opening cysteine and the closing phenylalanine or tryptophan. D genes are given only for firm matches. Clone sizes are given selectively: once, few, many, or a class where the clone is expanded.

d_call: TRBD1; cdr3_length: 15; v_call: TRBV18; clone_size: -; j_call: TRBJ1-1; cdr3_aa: CASSPKSTGDSAAFF; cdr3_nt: TGTGCCAGCTCACCCAAATCTACAGGGGATTCTGCAGCTTTCTTT
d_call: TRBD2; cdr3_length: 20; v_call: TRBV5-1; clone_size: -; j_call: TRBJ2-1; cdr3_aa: CASRPGLAGGPAYGYNEQFF; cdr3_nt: TGCGCCAGCAGACCGGGACTAGCGGGAGGCCCAGCTTATGGCTACAATGAGCAGTTCTTC
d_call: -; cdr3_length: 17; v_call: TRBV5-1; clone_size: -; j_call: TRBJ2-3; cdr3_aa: CASSPGRDPRSRDTQYF; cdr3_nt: TGCGCCAGCAGCCCCGGCAGGGACCCCAGAAGCAGAGATACGCAGTATTTT
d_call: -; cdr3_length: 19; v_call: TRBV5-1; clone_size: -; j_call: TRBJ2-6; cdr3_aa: CASSLISIRPGSGANVLTF; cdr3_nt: TGCGCCAGCAGCTTGATTTCCATACGGCCAGGCTCTGGGGCCAACGTCCTGACTTTC
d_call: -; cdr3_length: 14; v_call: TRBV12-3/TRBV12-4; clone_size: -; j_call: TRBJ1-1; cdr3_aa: CASSLQGLNTEAFF; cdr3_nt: TGTGCCAGCAGTTTACAGGGACTGAACACTGAAGCTTTCTTT
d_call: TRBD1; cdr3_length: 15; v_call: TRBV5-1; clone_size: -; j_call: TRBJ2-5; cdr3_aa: CASSPAETGLETQYF; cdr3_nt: TGCGCCAGCAGCCCCGCTGAGACAGGGTTAGAGACCCAGTACTTC
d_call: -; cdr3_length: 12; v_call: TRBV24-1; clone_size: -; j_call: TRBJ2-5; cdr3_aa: CATSDTQETQYF; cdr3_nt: TGTGCCACCAGTGATACCCAAGAGACCCAGTACTTC
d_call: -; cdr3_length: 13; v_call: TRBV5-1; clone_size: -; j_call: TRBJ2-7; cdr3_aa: CASSLEGSYEQYF; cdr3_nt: TGCGCCAGCAGCTTGGAAGGCAGCTACGAGCAGTACTTC
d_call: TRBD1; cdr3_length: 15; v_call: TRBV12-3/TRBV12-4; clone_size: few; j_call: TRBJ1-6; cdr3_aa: CASSLLDRANSPLHF; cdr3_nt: TGTGCCAGCAGTTTATTGGACAGGGCAAATTCACCCCTCCACTTT
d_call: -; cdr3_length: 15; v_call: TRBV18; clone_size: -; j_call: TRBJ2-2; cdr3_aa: CASSPRELDTGELFF; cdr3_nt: TGTGCCAGCTCACCCCGTGAGCTCGACACCGGGGAGCTGTTTTTT
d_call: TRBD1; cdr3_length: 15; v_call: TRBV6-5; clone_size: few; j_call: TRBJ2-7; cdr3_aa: CASSYSGTGNHEQYF; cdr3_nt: TGTGCCAGCAGTTATTCCGGGACAGGGAATCACGAGCAGTACTTC
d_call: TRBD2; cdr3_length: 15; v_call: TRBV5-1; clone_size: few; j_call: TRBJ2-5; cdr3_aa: CASSRTSGSVETQYF; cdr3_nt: TGCGCCAGCAGCAGGACTAGCGGGAGTGTAGAGACCCAGTACTTC
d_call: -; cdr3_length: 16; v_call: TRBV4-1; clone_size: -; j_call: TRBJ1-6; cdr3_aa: CASSQGVPAGNSPLHF; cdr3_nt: TGCGCCAGCAGCCAAGGTGTCCCCGCGGGTAATTCACCCCTCCACTTT